The 12 T cell receptor beta chains given below trace back to one sample, sequenced in a study of identifying expanded T cells in peripheral blood (dated by TCRdb to the late 2010s). Library preparation was by the immunoSEQ multiplex PCR assay. What TCRdb holds here is the immuneACCESS table cut down to in-frame rearrangements. Part of the clones is not present; checked against another copy, under half of the missing clones reflect an unresolved V gene, and the others are unexplained. The sample data list 110,000 or so clones, and about 87% of these were observed just once. 8.4% of the sample lies in the top ten. The sequenced material came from blood. These receptors came from a person aged 18-69 years in good health.

The rearrangement joins TRBV6-6 to TRBJ2-1; 9 positions agree with TRBD2. V trimming: 5 bases; J trimming: 8 bases; junction bases outside the gene matches: 7. This CDR3 is built from 14 residues. Looked up from germline, CDR1 is MNHNY and CDR2 is SVGAGI (reference sequence). The CDR3 loop is CASSGGGGRYEQFF. CDR3 nucleotides: TGTGCCAGCAGTGGCGGGGGGGGGAGGTATGAGCAGTTCTTC.

This clone was seen just once. CDR3 DNA sequence: TGCGCCAGCAGCTTGGCCGGGGGGACCTTGGGTACTGAAGCTTTCTTT. Translating gives CASSLAGGTLGTEAFF. This chain uses TRBV5-1 with TRBJ1-1, with a possible D match to TRBD1 (5 bases). Deletions cut 0 bases from V and 5 bases from J, with 17 bases between. CDR3 length equals 16 residues. The V gene's germline CDR1 is SGHRS and CDR2 YFSETQ.

The chain combines TRBV5-4 with TRBJ1-3, with TRBD1 matching over 8 bases. Unmatched junction bases numbered 11, after V lost 0 bases and J lost 0 bases. From germline, CDR1 is SGHNT and CDR2 YYREEE (reference sequence). This CDR3 is 19 amino acids long. The CDR3 DNA is TGTGCCAGCAGCTTGGCCTTCGGACAGGGAACAATCTCTGGAAACACCATATATTTT. This sequence encodes CASSLAFGQGTISGNTIYF.

The chain couples TRBV5-1 to TRBJ2-1; the D gene could be TRBD1 or TRBD2 (5 bases each). The CDR3 is made up of 15 amino acids. V was clipped by 0 bases and J by 5 bases, with 12 bases between them. Germline V gene lookup returns CDR1 SGHRS and CDR2 YFSETQ. In DNA form, the CDR3 reads TGCGCCAGCAGCTTGGGTCTGACAGCGGACAATGAGCAGTTCTTC. This sequence encodes CASSLGLTADNEQFF.

The rearrangement uses TRBV7-9 and TRBJ1-2; possibly TRBD1 for D (6 bases). Deletions cut 5 bases from V and 1 base from J, with 17 bases between. Germline CDR1 and CDR2: SEHNR and FQNEAQ (reference sequence). The CDR3 length is 16 residues. The CDR3 protein is CASSPKGGEINYGYTF. In DNA, the CDR3 is TGTGCCAGCAGCCCTAAGGGGGGAGAGATTAACTATGGCTACACCTTC.

J is TRBJ2-3 and V is TRBV9; 12 bases are a match to TRBD2. This CDR3 contains 16 residues. Unmatched junction bases numbered 8, after V lost 4 bases and J lost 5 bases. Germline-derived CDR1 and CDR2 are SGDLS and YYNGEE. CDR3 in amino acids: CASSPRTSGAVDTQYF. For the CDR3, the DNA is TGTGCCAGCAGCCCCCGGACTAGCGGGGCCGTAGATACGCAGTATTTT.

Only a few counts were recorded for this clone. CDR3 amino acids: CASSWGGQETQYF. In DNA, the CDR3 is TGTGCCAGCAGTTGGGGGGGCCAAGAGACCCAGTACTTC. V usage is TRBV2 and J usage is TRBJ2-5; 7 nucleotides align to TRBD2. The germline V gene encodes CDR1 SNHLY and CDR2 FYNNEI. The trim removed 5 bases at V and 1 base at J, leaving 1 base unmatched. CDR3 size: 13 residues.

This sequence joins TRBV18 and TRBJ2-7; perhaps TRBD2 as D (6 bases). Germline V gives CDR1 KGHSH, CDR2 LQKENI. Trimming removed 6 bases at V and 8 bases at J, with 14 bases between. The CDR3 contains 12 residues. The CDR3 nucleotides are TGTGCCAGCTCCCAGGTGGGCGGGAAGCAGTACTTC. Translating it yields CASSQVGGKQYF.

The chain joins TRBV5-8 to TRBJ1-5, with D maybe TRBD1 (5 bases). The CDR3 is made up of 14 amino acids. V was pared by 4 bases and J by 6 bases, with 14 bases between. In germline, CDR1 is SGHTS, CDR2 YDEGEE. The DNA of the CDR3 is TGTGCCAGCAGCGTTGGCAGGGTGGTTCAGCCCCAGCATTTT. It specifies CASSVGRVVQPQHF.

This chain connects TRBV7-9 to TRBJ1-1; D not resolved. The CDR3 is 13 amino acids. The ends were cut back, 5 bases at V and 1 base at J, with 8 bases in the middle. The germline V gene encodes CDR1 SEHNR and CDR2 FQNEAQ (reference sequence). Here the CDR3 reads CASSPHKNTEAFF. The CDR3 bases are TGTGCCAGCAGCCCTCACAAGAACACTGAAGCTTTCTTT.

Regarding this clone: The same CDR3 can be traced to other DNA sequences in this sample. The chain carries TRBV6-5 and TRBJ1-5; TRBD1 is a possible D gene (6 bases). Trimming took off 5 bases at V and 0 bases at J, with 11 bases between the two ends. The V gene's germline CDR1 is MNHEY and CDR2 SVGAGI. This CDR3 has 15 residues. The CDR3 protein is CASSPRQVSNQPQHF. The DNA for the CDR3 is TGTGCCAGCAGTCCACGACAGGTTAGCAATCAGCCCCAGCATTTT.

The J gene is TRBJ2-1, the V gene TRBV6-1; D is uncertain. The CDR3 is made up of 14 amino acids. Between the trimmed V and J ends, which lost 4 bases and 2 bases, there was a span of 9 bases. CDR1 is MNHNS and CDR2 is SASEGT in the germline V gene. The CDR3 region has the DNA TGTGCCAGCAGTGTCGGTCTAGCCTACAATGAGCAGTTCTTC. This sequence encodes CASSVGLAYNEQFF.